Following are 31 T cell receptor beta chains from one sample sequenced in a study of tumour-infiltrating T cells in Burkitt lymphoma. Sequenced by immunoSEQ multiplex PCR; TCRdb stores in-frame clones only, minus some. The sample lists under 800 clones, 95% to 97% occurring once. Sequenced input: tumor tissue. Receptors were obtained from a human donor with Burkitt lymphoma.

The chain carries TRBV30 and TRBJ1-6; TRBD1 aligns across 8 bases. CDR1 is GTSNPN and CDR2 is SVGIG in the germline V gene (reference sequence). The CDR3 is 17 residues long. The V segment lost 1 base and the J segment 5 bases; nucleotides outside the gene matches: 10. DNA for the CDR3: TGTGCCTGGAGTGCCGCCGACAGGGGATGGGATAATTCACCCCTCCACTTT. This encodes CAWSAADRGWDNSPLHF.

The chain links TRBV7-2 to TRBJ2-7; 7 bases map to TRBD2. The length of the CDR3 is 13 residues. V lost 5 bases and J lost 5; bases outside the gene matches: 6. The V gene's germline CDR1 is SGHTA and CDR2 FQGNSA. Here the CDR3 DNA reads TGTGCCAGCAGCAAGAGGGCGGGAGACGAGCAGTACTTC. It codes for CASSKRAGDEQYF.

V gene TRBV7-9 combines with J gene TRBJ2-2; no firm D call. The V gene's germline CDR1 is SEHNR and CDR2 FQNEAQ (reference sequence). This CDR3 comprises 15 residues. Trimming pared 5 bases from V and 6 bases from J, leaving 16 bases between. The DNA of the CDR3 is TGTGCCAGCAGCGGCCAGCTAGATAGTTCCGGGGAGCTGTTTTTT. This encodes CASSGQLDSSGELFF.

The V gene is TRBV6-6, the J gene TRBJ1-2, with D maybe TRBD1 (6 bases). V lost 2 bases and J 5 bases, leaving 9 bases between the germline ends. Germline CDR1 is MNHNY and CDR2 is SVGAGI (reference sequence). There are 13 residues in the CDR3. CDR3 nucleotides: TGTGCCAGCAGTTACCCGGACAGTTATGGCTACACCTTC. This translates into CASSYPDSYGYTF.

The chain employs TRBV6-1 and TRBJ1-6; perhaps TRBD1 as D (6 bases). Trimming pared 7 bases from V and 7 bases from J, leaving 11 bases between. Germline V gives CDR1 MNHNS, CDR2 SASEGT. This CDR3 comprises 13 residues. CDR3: CASKAGVNSPLHF. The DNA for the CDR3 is TGTGCCAGCAAGGCAGGGGTGAATTCACCCCTCCACTTT.

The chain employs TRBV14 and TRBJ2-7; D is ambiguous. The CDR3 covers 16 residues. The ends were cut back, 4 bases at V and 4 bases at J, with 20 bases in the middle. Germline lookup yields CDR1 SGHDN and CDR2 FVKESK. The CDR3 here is CASSPQRATMRYEQYF. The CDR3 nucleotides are TGTGCCAGCAGCCCCCAAAGGGCTACAATGAGGTACGAGCAGTACTTC. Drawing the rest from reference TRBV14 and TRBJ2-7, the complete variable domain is EAGVTQFPSHSVIEKGQTVTLRCDPISGHDNLYWYRRVMGKEIKFLLHFVKESKQDESGMPNNRFLAERTGGTYSTLKVQPAELEDSGVYFCASSPQRATMRYEQYFGPGTRLTVT.

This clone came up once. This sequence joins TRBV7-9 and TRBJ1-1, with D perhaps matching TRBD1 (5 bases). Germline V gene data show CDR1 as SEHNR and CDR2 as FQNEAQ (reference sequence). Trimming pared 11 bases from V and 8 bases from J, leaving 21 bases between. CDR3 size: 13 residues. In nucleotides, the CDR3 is TGTGCCGGGTCGTGGGGAGTCGGGGACGAAGCTTTCTTT. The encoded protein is CAGSWGVGDEAFF.

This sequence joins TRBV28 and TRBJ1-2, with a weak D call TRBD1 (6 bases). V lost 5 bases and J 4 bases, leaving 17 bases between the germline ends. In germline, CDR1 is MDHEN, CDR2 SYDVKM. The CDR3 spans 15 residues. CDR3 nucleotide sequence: TGTGCCAGCAGTACCACAGGGCATCCCTCCTATGGCTACACCTTC. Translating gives CASSTTGHPSYGYTF.

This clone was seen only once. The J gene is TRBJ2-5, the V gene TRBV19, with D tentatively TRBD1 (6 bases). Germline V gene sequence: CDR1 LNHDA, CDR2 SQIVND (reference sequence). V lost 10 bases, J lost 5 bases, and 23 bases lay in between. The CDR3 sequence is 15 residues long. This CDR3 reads CATRTGLGGAETQYF. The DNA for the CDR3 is TGTGCCACCAGAACAGGTCTAGGGGGAGCGGAGACCCAGTACTTC.

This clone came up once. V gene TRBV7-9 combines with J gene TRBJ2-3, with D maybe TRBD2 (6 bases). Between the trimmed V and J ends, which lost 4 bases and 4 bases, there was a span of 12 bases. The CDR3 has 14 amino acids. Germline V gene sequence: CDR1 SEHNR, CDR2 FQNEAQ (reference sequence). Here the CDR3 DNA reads TGTGCCAGCAGCTCTCCCCGGGACTCAGATACGCAGTATTTT. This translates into CASSSPRDSDTQYF.

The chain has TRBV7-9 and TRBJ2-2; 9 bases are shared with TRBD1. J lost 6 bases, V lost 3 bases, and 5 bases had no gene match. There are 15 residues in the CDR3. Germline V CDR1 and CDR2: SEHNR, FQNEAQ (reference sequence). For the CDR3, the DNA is TGTGCCAGCAGCTTGACAGGGGGGAAGTCCGGGGAGCTGTTTTTT. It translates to CASSLTGGKSGELFF.

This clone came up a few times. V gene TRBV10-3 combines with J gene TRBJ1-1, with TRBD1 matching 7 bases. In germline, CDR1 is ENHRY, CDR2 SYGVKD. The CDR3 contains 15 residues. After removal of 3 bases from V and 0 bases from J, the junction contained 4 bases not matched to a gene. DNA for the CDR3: TGTGCCATCAGTGACCTGACAGGGTTGAACACTGAAGCTTTCTTT. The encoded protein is CAISDLTGLNTEAFF.

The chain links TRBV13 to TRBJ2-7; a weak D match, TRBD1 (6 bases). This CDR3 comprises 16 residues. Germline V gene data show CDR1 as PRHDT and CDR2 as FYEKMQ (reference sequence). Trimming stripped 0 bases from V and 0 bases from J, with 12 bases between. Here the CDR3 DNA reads TGTGCCAGCAGCTTAGGCCTGCCAGGGGACTCCTACGAGCAGTACTTC. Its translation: CASSLGLPGDSYEQYF.

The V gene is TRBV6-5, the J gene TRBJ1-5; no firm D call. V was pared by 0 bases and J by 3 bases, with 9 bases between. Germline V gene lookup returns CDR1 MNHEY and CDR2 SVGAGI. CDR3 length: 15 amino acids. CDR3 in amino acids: CASSYSKNPNQPQHF. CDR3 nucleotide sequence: TGTGCCAGCAGTTACTCTAAGAACCCCAATCAGCCCCAGCATTTT.

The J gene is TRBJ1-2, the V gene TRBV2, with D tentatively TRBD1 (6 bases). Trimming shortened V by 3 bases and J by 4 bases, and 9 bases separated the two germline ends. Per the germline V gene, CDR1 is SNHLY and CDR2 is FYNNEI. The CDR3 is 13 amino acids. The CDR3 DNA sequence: TGTGCCAGCAGTGAGAGACAGGTCTATGGCTACACCTTC. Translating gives CASSERQVYGYTF.

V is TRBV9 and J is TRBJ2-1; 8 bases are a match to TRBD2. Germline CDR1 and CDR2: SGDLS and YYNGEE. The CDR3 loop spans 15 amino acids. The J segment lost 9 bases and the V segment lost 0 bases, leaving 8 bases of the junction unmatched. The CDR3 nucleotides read TGTGCCAGCAGCGTAGAAATAGCGGGATCGAGTGAGCAGTTCTTC. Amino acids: CASSVEIAGSSEQFF.

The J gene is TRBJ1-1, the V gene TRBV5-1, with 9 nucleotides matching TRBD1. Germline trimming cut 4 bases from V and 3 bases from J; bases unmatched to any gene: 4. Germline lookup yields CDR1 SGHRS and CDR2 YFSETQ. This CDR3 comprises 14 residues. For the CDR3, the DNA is TGCGCCAGCAGCCCGGGACAGGGACACACTGAAGCTTTCTTT. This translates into CASSPGQGHTEAFF.

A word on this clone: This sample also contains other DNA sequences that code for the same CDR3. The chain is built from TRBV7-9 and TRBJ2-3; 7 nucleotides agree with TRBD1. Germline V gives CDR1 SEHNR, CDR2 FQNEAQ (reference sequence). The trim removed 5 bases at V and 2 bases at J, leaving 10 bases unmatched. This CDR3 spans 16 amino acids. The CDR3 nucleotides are TGTGCCAGCAGCCTTATAGGGACAGCTCTCACAGATACGCAGTATTTT. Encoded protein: CASSLIGTALTDTQYF.

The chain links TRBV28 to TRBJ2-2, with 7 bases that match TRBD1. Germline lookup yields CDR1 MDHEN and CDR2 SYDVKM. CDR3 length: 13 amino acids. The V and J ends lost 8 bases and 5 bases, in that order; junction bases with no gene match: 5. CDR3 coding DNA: TGTGCCAGCCGACAGGGATATACCGGGGAGCTGTTTTTT. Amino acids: CASRQGYTGELFF.

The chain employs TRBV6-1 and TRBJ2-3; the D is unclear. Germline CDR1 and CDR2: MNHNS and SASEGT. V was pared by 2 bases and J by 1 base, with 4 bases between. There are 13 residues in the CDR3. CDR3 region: CASSEQRTDTQYF. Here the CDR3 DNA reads TGTGCCAGCAGTGAACAGCGCACAGATACGCAGTATTTT.

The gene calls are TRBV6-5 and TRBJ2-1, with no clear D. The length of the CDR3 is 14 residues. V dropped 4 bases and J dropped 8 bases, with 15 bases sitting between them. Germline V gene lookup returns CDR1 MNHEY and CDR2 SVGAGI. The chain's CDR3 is CASSSAPLGDEQFF. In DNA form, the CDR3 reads TGTGCCAGCAGTTCGGCTCCGCTTGGCGATGAGCAGTTCTTC.

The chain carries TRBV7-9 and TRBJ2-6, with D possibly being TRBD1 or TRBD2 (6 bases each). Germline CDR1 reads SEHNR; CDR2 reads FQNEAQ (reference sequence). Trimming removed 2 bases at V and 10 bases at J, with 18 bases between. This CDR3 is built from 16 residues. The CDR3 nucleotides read TGTGCCAGCAGCTTACTCGTCGGGGGCGTGGCTAACGTCCTGACTTTC. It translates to CASSLLVGGVANVLTF.

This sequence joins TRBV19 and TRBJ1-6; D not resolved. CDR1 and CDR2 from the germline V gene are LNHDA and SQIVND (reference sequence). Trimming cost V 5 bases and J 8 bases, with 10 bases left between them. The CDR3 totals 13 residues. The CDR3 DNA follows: TGTGCCAGTAGTCCCCGTGGTCATTCACCCCTCCACTTT. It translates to CASSPRGHSPLHF.

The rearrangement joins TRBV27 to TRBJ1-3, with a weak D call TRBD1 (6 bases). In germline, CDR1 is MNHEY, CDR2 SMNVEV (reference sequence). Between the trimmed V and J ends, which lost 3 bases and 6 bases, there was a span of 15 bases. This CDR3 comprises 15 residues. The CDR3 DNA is TGTGCCAGCAGTTTGCGGGGGGGGCTGTTAAACACCATATATTTT. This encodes CASSLRGGLLNTIYF.

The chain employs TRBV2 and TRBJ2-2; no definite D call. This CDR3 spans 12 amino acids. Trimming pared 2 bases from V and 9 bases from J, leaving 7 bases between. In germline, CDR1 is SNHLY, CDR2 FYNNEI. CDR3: CASSEWARELFF. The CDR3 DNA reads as TGTGCCAGCAGTGAATGGGCTAGGGAGCTGTTTTTT.

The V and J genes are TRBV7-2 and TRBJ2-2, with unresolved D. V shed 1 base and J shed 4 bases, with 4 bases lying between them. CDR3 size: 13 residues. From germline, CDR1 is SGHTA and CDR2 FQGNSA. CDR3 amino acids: CASSLVSTGELFF. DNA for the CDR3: TGTGCCAGCAGCTTAGTTTCCACCGGGGAGCTGTTTTTT.

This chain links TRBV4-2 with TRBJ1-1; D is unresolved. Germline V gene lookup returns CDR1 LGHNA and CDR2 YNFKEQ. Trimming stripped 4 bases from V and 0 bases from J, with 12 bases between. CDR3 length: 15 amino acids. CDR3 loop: CASSPGKDMNTEAFF. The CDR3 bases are TGTGCCAGCAGCCCGGGCAAAGACATGAACACTGAAGCTTTCTTT.

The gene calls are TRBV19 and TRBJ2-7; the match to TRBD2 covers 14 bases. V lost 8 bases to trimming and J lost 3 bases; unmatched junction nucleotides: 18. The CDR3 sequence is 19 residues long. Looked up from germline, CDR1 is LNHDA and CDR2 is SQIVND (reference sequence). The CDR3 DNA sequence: TGTGCCAGTGGGACTAGCGGGAGAGCGGGGAGCCCCCGGGACTACGAGCAGTACTTC. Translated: CASGTSGRAGSPRDYEQYF.

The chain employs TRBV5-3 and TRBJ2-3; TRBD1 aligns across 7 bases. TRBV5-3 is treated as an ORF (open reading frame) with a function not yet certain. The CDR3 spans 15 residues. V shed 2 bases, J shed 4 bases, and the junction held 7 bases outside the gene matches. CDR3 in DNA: TGTGCCAGAAGCTTCTTTGTGACAGGGCCAGATACGCAGTATTTT. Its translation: CARSFFVTGPDTQYF.

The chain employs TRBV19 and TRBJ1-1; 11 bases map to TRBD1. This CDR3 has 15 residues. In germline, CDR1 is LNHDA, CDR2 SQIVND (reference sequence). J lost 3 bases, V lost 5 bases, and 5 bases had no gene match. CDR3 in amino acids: CASSSWTGGHTEAFF. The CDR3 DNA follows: TGTGCCAGTAGTTCCTGGACAGGGGGCCACACTGAAGCTTTCTTT.

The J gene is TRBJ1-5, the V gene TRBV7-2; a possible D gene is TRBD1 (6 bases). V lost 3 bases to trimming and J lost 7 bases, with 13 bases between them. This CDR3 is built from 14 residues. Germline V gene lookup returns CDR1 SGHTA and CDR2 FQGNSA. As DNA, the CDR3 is TGTGCCAGCAGCTTGCTCGGGGGCTGGCAGCCCCAGCATTTT. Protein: CASSLLGGWQPQHF.